This T cell receptor beta chain is from a study of response to subunit inactivated influenza vaccine. TCRdb passed the RT-PCR reads through MiXCR, listing each CDR3 protein once. This sample carries around 160,000 distinct CDR3 sequences, approximately 10% of them seen once, and the ten largest clones take roughly 12%. General observations from the study: Authors suggested few new T cells are recruited by each seasonal influenza vaccination.

With regard to this clonotype: Its antigen is as yet unknown.

V dropped 3 bases and J dropped 6; count of bases not matched to a gene: 11. The CDR3 extends over 16 amino acids. In germline, CDR1 is SGHRS, CDR2 YFSETQ. The chain carries TRBV5-1 and TRBJ2-3, with 9 bases that match TRBD2. The source is a man aged 50 to 60 who received an inactivated influenza vaccine. Sequenced material: non-naive T cells sorted from PBMCs, taken roughly 6 weeks after vaccination. The CDR3, as DNA: TGCGCCAGCAGCTGGGCGGGAGCGGGGGGCCGGGATACGCAGTATTTT. This encodes CASSWAGAGGRDTQYF.